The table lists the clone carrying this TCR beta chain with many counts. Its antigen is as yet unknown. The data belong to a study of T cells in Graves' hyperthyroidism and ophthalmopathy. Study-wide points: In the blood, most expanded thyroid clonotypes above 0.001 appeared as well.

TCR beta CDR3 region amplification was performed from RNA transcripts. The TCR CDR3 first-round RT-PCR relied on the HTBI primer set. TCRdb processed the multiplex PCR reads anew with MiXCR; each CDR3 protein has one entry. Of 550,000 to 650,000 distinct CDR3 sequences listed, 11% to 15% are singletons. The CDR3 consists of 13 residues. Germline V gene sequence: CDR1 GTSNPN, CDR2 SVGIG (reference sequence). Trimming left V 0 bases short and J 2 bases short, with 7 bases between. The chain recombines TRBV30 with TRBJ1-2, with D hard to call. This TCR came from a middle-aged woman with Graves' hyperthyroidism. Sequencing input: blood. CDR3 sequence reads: CAWSVVRNYGYTF. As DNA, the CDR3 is TGTGCCTGGAGTGTAGTACGAAACTATGGCTACACCTTC.